The entry below describes one T cell receptor (beta chain). Its specificity is not known. This specimen belongs to a study of OX40 agonist ivuxolimab in advanced cancers. Study-wide background: The study treated patients with ivuxolimab, an agonistic anti-OX40 (CD134) antibody.

Some clones are missing from TCRdb's copy, which holds only in-frame ones; the method was immunoSEQ multiplex PCR. The sample carries roughly 110,000 clones, 75% to 95% recorded once. Broader study findings: No determination was made of the antigen specificity of the expanded peripheral T cells.

The CDR3 has 15 residues. V gave up 6 bases and J gave up 7 bases; unmatched junction bases: 9. CDR1 is MDHEN, CDR2 SYDVKM, per germline. The sample was CD4+ or CD8+ T cells sorted from blood, taken in a trial of the OX40 agonist ivuxolimab. This chain joins TRBV28 and TRBJ1-4, with TRBD1 identical over 9 bases. This receptor was identified in an adult with an advanced solid tumor such as melanoma, head and neck, liver or kidney cancer. The CDR3 bases are TGTGCCAGCAGCTTAGGTGACAGGGGGAGTGAAAAACTGTTTTTT. Amino acids: CASSLGDRGSEKLFF.